Following are 12 T cell receptor beta chains from one sample sequenced in a study of Ad26.COV2.S vaccination and SARS-CoV-2 variants. The data were produced by immunoSEQ multiplex PCR, yet TCRdb's version contains in-frame clones alone and is incomplete. In the table there are 350,000 to 500,000 clones, roughly 91% of which are singletons. The sample's treatment: over 15 received Ad26.COV2.S at low or high dose, single or two shots; about 5 received placebo; per-sample allocation not given. Following the first vaccine or placebo injection, samples were taken on day 63. Sequenced here: peripheral blood, sampled in a trial of Ad26.COV2.S vaccine versus placebo. The source of these receptors is a person between 18 and 59 years old who received the Ad26.COV2.S COVID-19 vaccine or a placebo.

CDR3 sequence: CASSAQRDQPQHF. Written as DNA, the CDR3 is TGTGCCAGCAGTGCCCAAAGGGATCAGCCCCAGCATTTT. The rearrangement joins TRBV2 to TRBJ1-5; no firm D call. This CDR3 has 13 residues. Germline V gene sequence: CDR1 SNHLY, CDR2 FYNNEI. The germline V and J ends were trimmed by 4 bases and 5 bases, with 9 bases remaining between them.

CDR3 region: CASSTSGTDTDTQYF. CDR3 sequence (DNA): TGTGCCAGCAGCACAAGCGGGACTGACACAGATACGCAGTATTTT. The rearrangement links TRBV7-3 to TRBJ2-3, with 7 positions matching TRBD2. Germline assignment: CDR1 SGHTA and CDR2 FQGTGA. The V segment lost 5 bases and the J segment 2 bases; nucleotides outside the gene matches: 7. This CDR3 region has 15 residues.

V usage is TRBV5-6 and J usage is TRBJ1-2, with D unclear. Per the germline V gene, CDR1 is SGHDT and CDR2 is YYEEEE. V lost 0 bases, J lost 3 bases, and 12 bases lay in between. CDR3 length: 15 residues. The CDR3 sequence is CASSLVGGTDYGYTF. CDR3 in DNA: TGTGCCAGCAGCTTGGTCGGTGGTACAGACTATGGCTACACCTTC.

The V and J genes are TRBV6-6 and TRBJ1-1; tentative D call: TRBD1 (5 bases). The CDR3 spans 14 residues. Germline-derived CDR1 and CDR2 are MNHNY and SVGAGI (reference sequence). Trimming left V 2 bases short and J 3 bases short, with 10 bases between. CDR3 sequence: CASSYTGKDTEAFF. CDR3 DNA sequence: TGTGCCAGCAGTTACACAGGTAAAGACACTGAAGCTTTCTTT.

This rearrangement joins TRBV28 to TRBJ2-3; either TRBD1 or TRBD2 may supply D (5 bases each). From germline, CDR1 is MDHEN and CDR2 SYDVKM. This CDR3 region has 14 residues. The V and J ends lost 5 bases and 6 bases respectively, with 15 bases between them. The CDR3: CASSGRGSGDTQYF. The CDR3 region has the DNA TGTGCCAGCAGTGGCCGGGGCTCCGGTGATACGCAGTATTTT.

The rearrangement uses TRBV5-6 and TRBJ2-1; 9 bases map to TRBD2. Germline V lookup: CDR1 SGHDT, CDR2 YYEEEE. V was pared by 2 bases and J by 1 base, with 10 bases of the junction left unmatched. The CDR3 extends over 18 amino acids. The CDR3 bases are TGTGCCAGCAGCTTACCCTCAGGCGGGAGGGATTCCTACAATGAGCAGTTCTTC. Its protein product is CASSLPSGGRDSYNEQFF.

V usage is TRBV18 and J usage is TRBJ2-7, with 9 bases fitting TRBD1. Trimming took 5 bases from V and 5 from J; bases not matched to a gene: 4. The length of the CDR3 is 13 residues. Germline CDR1 and CDR2: KGHSH and LQKENI. As DNA, the CDR3 is TGTGCCAGCTCATTCGACAGGGGGGACGAGCAGTACTTC. It is translated as CASSFDRGDEQYF.

As to this clone: The sample has other DNA sequences that encode this CDR3 too. The gene calls are TRBV9 and TRBJ2-3, with no clear D. The CDR3 spans 13 residues. V dropped 4 bases and J dropped 2 bases, with 8 bases sitting between them. CDR1 SGDLS and CDR2 YYNGEE come from the germline V gene. The CDR3 region has the DNA TGTGCCAGCAGCCCCCAGATCACAGATACGCAGTATTTT. It translates to CASSPQITDTQYF.

This sequence joins TRBV10-2 and TRBJ1-5, with D possibly matching TRBD1 (5 bases). Germline loops: CDR1 WSHSY, CDR2 SAAADI. The V end was cut by 6 bases, the J end by 2 bases, with 14 bases between. CDR3 length equals 15 residues. The CDR3 reads CASRKSQDRNQPQHF. The CDR3 coding sequence is TGCGCCAGCAGAAAGTCACAGGATCGCAATCAGCCCCAGCATTTT.

The genes are TRBV20-1 and TRBJ1-6; TRBD1 aligns across 7 bases. Germline assignment: CDR1 DFQATT and CDR2 SNEGSKA (reference sequence). The CDR3 covers 13 residues. J gave up 13 bases and V 3 bases, and 9 bases lay outside the gene matches. CDR3 sequence: CSASRQGGSPLHF. The CDR3 coding sequence is TGCAGTGCTAGTCGGCAGGGGGGTTCGCCCCTCCACTTT.

The chain carries TRBV24-1 and TRBJ1-5, with 8 nucleotides matching TRBD1. This CDR3 region has 15 residues. Trimming took 4 bases from V and 4 from J; bases not matched to a gene: 5. CDR1 and CDR2 from the germline V gene are KGHDR and SFDVKD. The CDR3 region is CATSDAGQENQPQHF. The CDR3 nucleotides are TGTGCCACCAGTGACGCGGGACAGGAAAATCAGCCCCAGCATTTT.

This chain joins TRBV24-1 and TRBJ2-2; 14 nucleotides match TRBD2. Unmatched junction bases numbered 0, after V lost 2 bases and J lost 5 bases. The CDR3 has 16 amino acids. The germline CDR1 and CDR2 sequences are KGHDR and SFDVKD. CDR3 amino acids: CATSDWTSGRTGELFF. CDR3 bases: TGTGCCACCAGTGATTGGACTAGCGGGAGGACCGGGGAGCTGTTTTTT.